The clone carrying this T cell receptor beta chain counts as medium-sized. Clones were sequenced by immunoSEQ multiplex PCR, and TCRdb holds only the in-frame ones, with some missing. The sample has 150,000 to 200,000 clones; roughly nine tenths are singletons. This specimen belongs to a study of control samples from healthy donors and cancer patients. This CDR3 contains 14 residues. Germline CDR1 is SGHNT and CDR2 is YENEEA. Trimming shortened V by 1 base and J by 2 bases, and 6 bases separated the two germline ends. This sequence was found in a woman in her 30s in good health. The sequenced sample consisted of blood. The chain has TRBV11-3 and TRBJ1-3, with D unclear. CDR3 DNA sequence: TGTGCCAGCAGCTTAGTTCAAACTGGAAACACCATATATTTT. Residues: CASSLVQTGNTIYF. The complete variable domain, with remaining parts taken from reference TRBV11-3 and TRBJ1-3, reads EAGVVQSPRYKIIEKKQPVAFWCNPISGHNTLYWYLQNLGQGPELLIRYENEEAVDDSQLPKDRFSAERLKGVDSTLKIQPAELGDSAVYLCASSLVQTGNTIYFGEGSWLTVV.